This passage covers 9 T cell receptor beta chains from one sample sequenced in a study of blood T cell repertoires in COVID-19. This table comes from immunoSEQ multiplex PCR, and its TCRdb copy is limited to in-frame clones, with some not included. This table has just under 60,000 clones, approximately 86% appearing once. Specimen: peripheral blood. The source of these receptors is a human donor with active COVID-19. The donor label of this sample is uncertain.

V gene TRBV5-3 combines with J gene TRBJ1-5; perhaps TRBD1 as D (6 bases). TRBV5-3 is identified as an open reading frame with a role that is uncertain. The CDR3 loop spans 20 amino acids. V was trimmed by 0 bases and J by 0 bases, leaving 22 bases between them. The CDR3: CARSLGEDRRLRNSNQPQHF. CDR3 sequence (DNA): TGTGCCAGAAGCTTGGGAGAGGACAGAAGATTGAGGAATAGCAATCAGCCCCAGCATTTT.

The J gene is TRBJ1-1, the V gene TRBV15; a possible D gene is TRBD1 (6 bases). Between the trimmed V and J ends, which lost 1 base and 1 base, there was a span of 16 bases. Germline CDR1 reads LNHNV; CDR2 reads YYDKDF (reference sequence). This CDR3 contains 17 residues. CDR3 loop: CATSRAGTLTKNTEAFF. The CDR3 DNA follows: TGTGCCACCAGCAGAGCCGGGACACTCACTAAGAACACTGAAGCTTTCTTT.

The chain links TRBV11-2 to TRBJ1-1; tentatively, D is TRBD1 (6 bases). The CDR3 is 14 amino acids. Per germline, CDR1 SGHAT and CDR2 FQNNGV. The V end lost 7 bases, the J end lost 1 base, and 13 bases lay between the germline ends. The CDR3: CASTRGNQNTEAFF. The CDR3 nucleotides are TGTGCCAGCACCAGGGGCAACCAGAACACTGAAGCTTTCTTT.

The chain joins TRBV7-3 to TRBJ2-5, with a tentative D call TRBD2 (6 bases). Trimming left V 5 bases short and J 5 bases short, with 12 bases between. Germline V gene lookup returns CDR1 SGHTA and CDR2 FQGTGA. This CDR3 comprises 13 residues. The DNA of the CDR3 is TGTGCCAGCAGCCGGGGGACGGGGGAGACCCAGTACTTC. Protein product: CASSRGTGETQYF.

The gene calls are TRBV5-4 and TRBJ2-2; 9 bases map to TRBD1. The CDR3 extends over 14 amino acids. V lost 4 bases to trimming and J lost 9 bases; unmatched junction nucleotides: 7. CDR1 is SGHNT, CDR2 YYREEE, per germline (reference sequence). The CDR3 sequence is CASSVGTGIRELFF. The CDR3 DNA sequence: TGTGCCAGCAGCGTAGGGACAGGGATACGGGAGCTGTTTTTT.

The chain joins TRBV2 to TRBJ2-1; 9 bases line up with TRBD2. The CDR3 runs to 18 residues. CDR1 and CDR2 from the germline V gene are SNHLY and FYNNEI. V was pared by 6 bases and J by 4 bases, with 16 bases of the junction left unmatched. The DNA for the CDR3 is TGTGCCAGCAGAGAGTACTTTTTAGCGGGGGCCCGTTACAATGAGCAGTTCTTC. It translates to CASREYFLAGARYNEQFF.

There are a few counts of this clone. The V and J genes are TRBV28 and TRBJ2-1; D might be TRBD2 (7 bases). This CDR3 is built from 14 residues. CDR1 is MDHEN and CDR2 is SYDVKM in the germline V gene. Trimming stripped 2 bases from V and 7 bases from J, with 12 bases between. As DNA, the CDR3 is TGTGCCAGCAGTTTAGAAGGGGGGGGGAATGAGCAGTTCTTC. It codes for CASSLEGGGNEQFF.

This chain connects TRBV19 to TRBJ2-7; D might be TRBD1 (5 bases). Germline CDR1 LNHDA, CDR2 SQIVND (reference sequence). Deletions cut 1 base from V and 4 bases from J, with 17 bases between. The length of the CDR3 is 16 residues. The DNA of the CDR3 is TGTGCCAGTAGTATAGCAGGGATTTCGGAAGGATACGAGCAGTACTTC. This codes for CASSIAGISEGYEQYF.

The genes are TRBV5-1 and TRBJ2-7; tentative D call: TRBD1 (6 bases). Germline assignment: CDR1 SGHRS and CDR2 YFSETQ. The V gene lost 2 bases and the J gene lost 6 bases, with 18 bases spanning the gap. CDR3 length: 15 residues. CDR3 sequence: CASSFIGGQGLEQYF. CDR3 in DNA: TGCGCCAGCAGCTTTATTGGGGGCCAGGGGCTCGAGCAGTACTTC.